This T cell receptor beta chain was retrieved from a study of T-cell reconstitution after alpha-beta-depleted transplantation in children. Study-wide results and caveats: After transplant, at about two months, alpha-beta T cells were reportedly derived from several hundred expanded graft clones. At the one-year point after transplant, T-cell counts and TCRbeta diversity were found to come mostly from T cells that had been newly produced. Surviving recipient T cells and intrathymic progenitors accounted for some patients' high TCRbeta diversity at day 60.

Germline trimming cut 2 bases from V and 5 bases from J; bases unmatched to any gene: 8. Germline assignment: CDR1 KGHSH and CDR2 LQKENI. The CDR3 runs to 15 residues. Molecular barcoding with unique molecular identifiers was used for the TCRbeta library. TCRdb reanalysed the PCR reads using MiXCR and keeps one entry per CDR3 protein. Counted here are about 460,000 distinct CDR3 sequences, over 10% occurring once; the ten biggest clones make up around 13%. This clonotype turned up a few times. Its cognate antigen is unknown. This receptor was obtained from a female patient aged 2-9 years who had a stem cell transplant for aplastic anemia, so the T cells may come from the graft donor. V and J are TRBV18 and TRBJ2-5; TRBD1 matches at 7 bases. Sequences were derived from PBMCs, mostly from graft donor cells, sampled 180 days after TCRalphabeta/CD19-depleted stem cell transplant. The CDR3 nucleotides read TGTGCCAGCTCACCATCGACAGGGCGAGGGGAGACCCAGTACTTC. Translated: CASSPSTGRGETQYF.